This entry features one T cell receptor beta chain sequence. Its specificity is unknown. Donors each provided about 9.5 milliliters of peripheral blood. Extracted total RNA amounted to at least 5 micrograms for each sample. With a J-beta primer mix and a sample-barcoded 5' primer, a second PCR ran about 7 to 11 cycles. TCRdb itself ran the 5' RACE reads through MiXCR, one entry per CDR3 protein. The profile shows 1.5 million to 1.9 million distinct CDR3 sequences, roughly 43% of them singletons. Between the trimmed V and J ends, which lost 0 bases and 5 bases, there was a span of 11 bases. The CDR3 runs to 15 residues. In germline, CDR1 is MGHRA, CDR2 YSYEKL. This sample is drawn from a study of blood T cells in healthy people across ages. Study observations and caveats: CMV infection status of these donors was not known.

The sample taken for sequencing was blood. The V call is TRBV4-1, the J call TRBJ2-1; unclear D gene. The sequence derives from a young woman in good health. For the CDR3, the DNA is TGCGCCAGCAGCCAAGATTGGGCGGCGAACAATGAGCAGTTCTTC. Protein product: CASSQDWAANNEQFF.